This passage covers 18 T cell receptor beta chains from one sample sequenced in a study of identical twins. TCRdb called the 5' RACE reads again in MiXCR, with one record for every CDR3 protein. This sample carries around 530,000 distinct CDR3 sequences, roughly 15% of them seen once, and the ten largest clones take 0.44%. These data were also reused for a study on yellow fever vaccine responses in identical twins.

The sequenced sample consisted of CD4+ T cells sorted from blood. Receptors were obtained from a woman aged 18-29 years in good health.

CDR3 sequence reads: CSVVGLAGGVNEQFF. As DNA, the CDR3 is TGCAGCGTTGTCGGACTAGCGGGAGGAGTAAATGAGCAGTTCTTC. The chain uses TRBV29-1 and TRBJ2-1; TRBD2 agrees at 14 bases. The CDR3 sequence is 15 residues long. CDR1 is SQVTM and CDR2 is ANQGSEA in the germline V gene. J gave up 7 bases and V 4 bases, and 6 bases lay outside the gene matches.

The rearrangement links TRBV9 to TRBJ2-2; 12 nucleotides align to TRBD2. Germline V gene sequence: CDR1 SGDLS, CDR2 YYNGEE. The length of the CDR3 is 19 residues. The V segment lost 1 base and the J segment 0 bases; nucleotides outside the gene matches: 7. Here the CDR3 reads CASSVTGTSGSSNTGELFF. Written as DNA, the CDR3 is TGTGCCAGCAGCGTAACCGGGACTAGCGGGTCTTCGAACACCGGGGAGCTGTTTTTT.

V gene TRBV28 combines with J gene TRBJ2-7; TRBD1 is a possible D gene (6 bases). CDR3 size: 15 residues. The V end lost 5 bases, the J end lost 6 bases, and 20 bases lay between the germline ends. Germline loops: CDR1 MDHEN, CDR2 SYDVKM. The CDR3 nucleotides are TGTGCCAGCAGTCCTATCCCCTCACAGGGAACCGAGCAGTACTTC. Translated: CASSPIPSQGTEQYF.

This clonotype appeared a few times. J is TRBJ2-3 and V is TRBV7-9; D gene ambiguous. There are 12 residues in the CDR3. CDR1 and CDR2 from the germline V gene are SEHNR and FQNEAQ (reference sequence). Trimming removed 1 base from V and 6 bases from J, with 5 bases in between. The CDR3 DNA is TGTGCCAGCAGCTTAGATTGGGATACGCAGTATTTT. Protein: CASSLDWDTQYF.

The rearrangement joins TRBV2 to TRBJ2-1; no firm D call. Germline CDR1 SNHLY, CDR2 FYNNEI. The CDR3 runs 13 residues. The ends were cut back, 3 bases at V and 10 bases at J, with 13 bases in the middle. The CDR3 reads CASSDMNYQEQFF. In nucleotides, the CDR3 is TGTGCCAGCAGTGATATGAACTATCAAGAGCAGTTCTTC.

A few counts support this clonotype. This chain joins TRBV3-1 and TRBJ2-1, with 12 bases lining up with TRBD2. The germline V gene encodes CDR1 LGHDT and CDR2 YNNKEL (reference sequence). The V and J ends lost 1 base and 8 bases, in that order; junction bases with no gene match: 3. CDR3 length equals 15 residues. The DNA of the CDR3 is TGTGCCAGCAGCCAAGGAGCTAGCGGGAGGGATGAGCAGTTCTTC. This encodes CASSQGASGRDEQFF.

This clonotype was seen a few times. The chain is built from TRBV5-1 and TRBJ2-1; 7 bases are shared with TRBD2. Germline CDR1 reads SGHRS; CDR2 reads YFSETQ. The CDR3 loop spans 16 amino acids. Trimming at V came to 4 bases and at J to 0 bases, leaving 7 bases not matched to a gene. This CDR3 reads CASSQNGGSSYNEQFF. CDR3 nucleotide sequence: TGCGCCAGCAGCCAAAATGGCGGGAGCTCCTACAATGAGCAGTTCTTC.

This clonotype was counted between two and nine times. DNA of the CDR3: TGCGCCAGCAGCCAAGGGACTAGTTCCTACAATGAGCAGTTCTTC. Its translation is CASSQGTSSYNEQFF. V and J are TRBV4-1 and TRBJ2-1, with TRBD2 matching 7 bases. The CDR3 has 15 residues. Germline assignment: CDR1 MGHRA and CDR2 YSYEKL. After removal of 1 base from V and 1 base from J, the junction contained 1 base not matched to a gene.

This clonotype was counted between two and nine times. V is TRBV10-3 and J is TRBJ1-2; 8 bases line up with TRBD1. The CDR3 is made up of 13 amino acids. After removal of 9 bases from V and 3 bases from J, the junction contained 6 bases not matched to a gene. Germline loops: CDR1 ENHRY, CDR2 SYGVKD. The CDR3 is CAIRTGTDYGYTF. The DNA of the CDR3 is TGTGCCATTAGGACAGGGACGGACTATGGCTACACCTTC.

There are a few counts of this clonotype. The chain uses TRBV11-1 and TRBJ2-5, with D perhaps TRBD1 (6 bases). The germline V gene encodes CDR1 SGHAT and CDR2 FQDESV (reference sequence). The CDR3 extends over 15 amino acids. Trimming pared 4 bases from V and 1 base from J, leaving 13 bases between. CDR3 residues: CASSYGQGGQETQYF. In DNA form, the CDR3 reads TGTGCCAGCAGCTACGGACAAGGGGGCCAAGAGACCCAGTACTTC. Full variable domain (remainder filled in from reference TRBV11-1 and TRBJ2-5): EAEVAQSPRYKITEKSQAVAFWCDPISGHATLYWYRQILGQGPELLVQFQDESVVDDSQLPKDRFSAERLKGVDSTLKIQPAELGDSAMYLCASSYGQGGQETQYFGPGTRLLVL.

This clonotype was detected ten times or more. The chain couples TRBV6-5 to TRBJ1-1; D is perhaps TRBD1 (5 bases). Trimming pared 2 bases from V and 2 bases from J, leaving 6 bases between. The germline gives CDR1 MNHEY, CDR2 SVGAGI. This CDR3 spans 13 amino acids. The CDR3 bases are TGTGCCAGCAGTTACCAGGGAAACACTGAAGCTTTCTTT. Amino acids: CASSYQGNTEAFF.

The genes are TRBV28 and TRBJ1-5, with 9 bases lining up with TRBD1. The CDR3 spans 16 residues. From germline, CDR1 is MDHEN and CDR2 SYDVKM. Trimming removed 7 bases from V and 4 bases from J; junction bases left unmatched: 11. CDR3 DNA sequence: TGTGCCAGCAACCCTGCGGGGACAGGGACGAATCAGCCCCAGCATTTT. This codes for CASNPAGTGTNQPQHF.

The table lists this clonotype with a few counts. DNA for the CDR3: TGCAGTGCTCCTAACTATGGCTACACCTTC. Protein: CSAPNYGYTF. The rearrangement joins TRBV20-1 to TRBJ1-2, with D unresolved. The CDR3 has 10 residues. Trimming removed 5 bases at V and 0 bases at J, with 1 base between. Germline CDR1 and CDR2: DFQATT and SNEGSKA (reference sequence).

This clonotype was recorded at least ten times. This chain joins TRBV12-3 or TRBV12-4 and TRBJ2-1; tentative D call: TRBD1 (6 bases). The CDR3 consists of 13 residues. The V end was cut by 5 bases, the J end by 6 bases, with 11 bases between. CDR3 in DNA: TGTGCCAGCAGTACCGGGACACGCAATGAGCAGTTCTTC. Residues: CASSTGTRNEQFF.

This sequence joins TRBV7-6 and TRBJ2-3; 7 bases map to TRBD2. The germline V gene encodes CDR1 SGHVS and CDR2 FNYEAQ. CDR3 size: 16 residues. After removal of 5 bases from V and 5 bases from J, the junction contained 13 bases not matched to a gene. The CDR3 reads CASSLTAGNVLDTQYF. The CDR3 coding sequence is TGTGCCAGCAGCCTAACAGCGGGGAATGTATTAGATACGCAGTATTTT.

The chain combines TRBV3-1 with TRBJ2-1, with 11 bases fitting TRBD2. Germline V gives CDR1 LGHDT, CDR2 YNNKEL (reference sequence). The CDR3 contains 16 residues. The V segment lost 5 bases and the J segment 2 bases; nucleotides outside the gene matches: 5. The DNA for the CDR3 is TGTGCCAGCAGCTCACCGGGACTAGCGGCCTACAATGAGCAGTTCTTC. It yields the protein CASSSPGLAAYNEQFF.

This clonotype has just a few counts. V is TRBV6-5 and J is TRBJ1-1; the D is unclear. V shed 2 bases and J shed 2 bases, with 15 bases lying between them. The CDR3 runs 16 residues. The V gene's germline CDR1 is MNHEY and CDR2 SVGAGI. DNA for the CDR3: TGTGCCAGCAGTTACAGGCAGGATTATCGAAACACTGAAGCTTTCTTT. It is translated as CASSYRQDYRNTEAFF.

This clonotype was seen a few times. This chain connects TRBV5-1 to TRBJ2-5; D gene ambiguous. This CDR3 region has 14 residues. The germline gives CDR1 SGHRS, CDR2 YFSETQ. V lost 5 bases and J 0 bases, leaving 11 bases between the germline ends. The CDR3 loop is CASRSQRNQETQYF. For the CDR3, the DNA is TGCGCCAGCAGATCCCAACGGAACCAAGAGACCCAGTACTTC.